This T cell receptor (beta chain) is drawn from a study of PD-L1 blockade in urothelial cancer. Looking at the study overall: Specimens of blood held a median count of approximately 150,000 T cells.

Time point reported: peripheral blood 6 weeks after treatment start. Pretreatment sampling and on-treatment sampling together yielded between 1 and 8 samples for each patient. Method: immunoSEQ multiplex PCR; TCRdb's copy keeps in-frame clones and lacks some. The sample contains some 51,000 clones, around nine tenths of which appear only once. This clone has a single count. Its target is unknown. CDR1 is SGHTA, CDR2 FQGTGA, per germline. V was trimmed by 5 bases and J by 9 bases, leaving 20 bases between them. The CDR3 contains 15 residues. Study-level findings and limits: Better survival was forecast by a pretreatment blood TCR clonality below the median. Tumor-associated clones in the blood of durable-benefit patients grew more at 3 weeks.

This sequence originates from a man aged 60 to 69 with urothelial cancer. This rearrangement joins TRBV7-3 to TRBJ2-1, with TRBD2 as a possible D gene (7 bases). The source material was PBMCs, sampled around atezolizumab (anti-PD-L1) treatment. The CDR3 sequence: CASSAFLGGPTEQFF. DNA of the CDR3: TGTGCCAGCAGCGCCTTTTTGGGGGGGCCGACTGAGCAGTTCTTC.